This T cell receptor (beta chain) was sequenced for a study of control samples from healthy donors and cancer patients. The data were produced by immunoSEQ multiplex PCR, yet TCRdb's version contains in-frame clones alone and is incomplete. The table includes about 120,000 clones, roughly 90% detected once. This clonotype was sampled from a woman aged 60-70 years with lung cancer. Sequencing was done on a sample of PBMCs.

The CDR3 loop is CASSVGTGGKETQYF. DNA of the CDR3: TGTGCCAGCAGCGTCGGCACCGGCGGAAAAGAGACCCAGTACTTC. The chain carries TRBV9 and TRBJ2-5; D is undetermined. Trimming pared 2 bases from V and 3 bases from J, leaving 14 bases between. Germline CDR1 and CDR2: SGDLS and YYNGEE. The CDR3 has 15 residues.